This passage covers 11 T cell receptor beta chains from one sample sequenced in a study of blood T cell repertoires in COVID-19 (dated by TCRdb to 2018 to 2021). The receptor library was made with the immunoSEQ multiplex PCR assay. This immuneACCESS table, as held by TCRdb, lists in-frame sequences with V and J called but not all clones. Of the missing ones, under half trace to an unresolved V gene in checked studies; the others have no known cause. The sample table records approximately 170,000 clones; about 83% of these occur just once. The top ten constitute 3.5% to 4.5% of the sample. Material for sequencing was peripheral blood. The receptors stem from a man aged 18 to 35 with active or convalescent COVID-19.

This chain connects TRBV5-4 to TRBJ1-1, with 8 bases that match TRBD1. Germline loops: CDR1 SGHNT, CDR2 YYREEE (reference sequence). The CDR3 has 16 amino acids. Trimming removed 4 bases from V and 1 base from J; junction bases left unmatched: 9. CDR3 protein: CASSRTGGTKNTEAFF. CDR3 DNA: TGTGCCAGCAGCCGTACAGGGGGGACAAAGAACACTGAAGCTTTCTTT.

The chain is built from TRBV7-6 and TRBJ1-1; the D gene is possibly TRBD1 (6 bases). This CDR3 comprises 13 residues. CDR1 is SGHVS, CDR2 FNYEAQ, per germline. V lost 4 bases to trimming and J lost 4 bases, with 10 bases between them. CDR3 in amino acids: CASSSGGPTEAFF. CDR3 DNA: TGTGCCAGCAGCTCGGGGGGGCCCACTGAAGCTTTCTTT.

This chain joins TRBV19 and TRBJ2-5; D is undetermined. The CDR3 covers 13 residues. Germline CDR1 reads LNHDA; CDR2 reads SQIVND (reference sequence). V was clipped by 3 bases and J by 5 bases, with 10 bases between them. The CDR3 DNA is TGTGCCAGTAGTATCACCCCCCGGGAGACCCAGTACTTC. As protein: CASSITPRETQYF.

This chain joins TRBV20-1 and TRBJ2-1, with 12 bases lining up with TRBD2. The CDR3 sequence is 18 residues long. Germline V lookup: CDR1 DFQATT, CDR2 SNEGSKA (reference sequence). V lost 3 bases to trimming and J lost 8 bases; unmatched junction nucleotides: 17. The CDR3 sequence is CSASGGLAGRVTGDEQFF. DNA for the CDR3: TGCAGTGCTAGTGGCGGACTAGCGGGAAGGGTGACGGGGGATGAGCAGTTCTTC.

The chain recombines TRBV6-5 with TRBJ1-2, with D uncertain. Trimming took 0 bases from V and 6 from J, leaving 8 bases between them. CDR3 length equals 13 residues. CDR1 is MNHEY and CDR2 is SVGAGI in the germline V gene. CDR3 protein: CASSYSRANGYTF. The CDR3 nucleotides are TGTGCCAGCAGTTACTCGAGGGCTAATGGCTACACCTTC.

The chain joins TRBV10-1 to TRBJ2-3; D not resolved. Germline V gives CDR1 WNHNN, CDR2 SYGVQD (reference sequence). Trimming pared 6 bases from V and 2 bases from J, leaving 9 bases between. The CDR3 consists of 13 residues. As DNA, the CDR3 is TGCGCCAGCAGCGGGTCTTTCACAGATACGCAGTATTTT. Its translation is CASSGSFTDTQYF.

The rearrangement joins TRBV5-4 to TRBJ1-1, with 10 bases matching TRBD1. Germline trimming cut 4 bases from V and 0 bases from J; bases unmatched to any gene: 6. Germline V CDR1 and CDR2: SGHNT, YYREEE (reference sequence). This CDR3 is built from 16 residues. For the CDR3, the DNA is TGTGCCAGCAGCCACGGGGGACAGGGGATGAACACTGAAGCTTTCTTT. It yields the protein CASSHGGQGMNTEAFF.

The chain combines TRBV5-1 with TRBJ2-1; 7 bases fit TRBD2. Trimming removed 4 bases from V and 3 bases from J; junction bases left unmatched: 10. The CDR3 runs 16 residues. CDR1 is SGHRS and CDR2 is YFSETQ in the germline V gene. The CDR3 sequence: CASSPPSGVFYNEQFF. The CDR3 DNA sequence: TGCGCCAGCAGCCCCCCGAGCGGGGTGTTCTACAATGAGCAGTTCTTC.

V and J are TRBV6-5 and TRBJ2-7; 9 bases are a match to TRBD2. Germline CDR1 is MNHEY and CDR2 is SVGAGI. V was clipped by 8 bases and J by 1 base; unmatched bases: 9. The CDR3 sequence is 15 residues long. This CDR3 is CASQRGAGRSYEQYF. CDR3 bases: TGTGCCAGCCAGCGGGGGGCGGGAAGGTCCTACGAGCAGTACTTC.

The chain combines TRBV4-1 with TRBJ1-1; a weak D match, TRBD1 (6 bases). Trimming cost V 1 base and J 0 bases, with 9 bases left between them. Germline-derived CDR1 and CDR2 are MGHRA and YSYEKL. The CDR3 is 15 amino acids. This chain's CDR3 is CASSQGGLMNTEAFF. The CDR3 DNA is TGCGCCAGCAGCCAAGGGGGGCTAATGAACACTGAAGCTTTCTTT.

This rearrangement joins TRBV10-3 to TRBJ1-2; no firm D call. Germline V gene sequence: CDR1 ENHRY, CDR2 SYGVKD. The CDR3 length is 14 residues. The ends were cut back, 3 bases at V and 0 bases at J, with 8 bases in the middle. CDR3 sequence: CAISELPTNYGYTF. DNA of the CDR3: TGTGCCATCAGTGAACTTCCCACTAACTATGGCTACACCTTC.